These T cell receptor beta chains were read from a single sample in a study of control samples from healthy donors and cancer patients. Data came from immunoSEQ multiplex PCR; TCRdb stores just in-frame clones and leaves some out. The sample lists 100,000 to 150,000 clones, 80% to 95% occurring once. The sequenced material came from blood. These receptors all come from a man younger than 30 in good health. Each CDR3 is given with its conserved first and last residue. The D gene is left open where the match is weak. Only some rows state a clone size, as once, few, many or a class for expanded clones.

abundance: NA
d_gene: TRBD1
v_gene: TRBV6-1
j_gene: TRBJ1-2
CDR3aa: CATNPDRGQGYTF
CDR3nt: TGTGCCACAAACCCGGACAGGGGGCAAGGCTACACCTTC

abundance: NA
d_gene: TRBD1
v_gene: TRBV7-2
j_gene: TRBJ2-1
CDR3aa: CASSRTGSYNEQFF
CDR3nt: TGTGCCAGCAGCCGGACAGGGTCCTACAATGAGCAGTTCTTC

abundance: NA
d_gene: NA
v_gene: TRBV2
j_gene: TRBJ2-5
CDR3aa: CASPSDRRGQETQYF
CDR3nt: TGTGCCAGCCCTTCCGATAGAAGAGGTCAAGAGACCCAGTACTTC

abundance: NA
d_gene: TRBD1
v_gene: TRBV5-4
j_gene: TRBJ2-5
CDR3aa: CASLLRQGNQETQYF
CDR3nt: TGTGCCAGCCTTCTTCGACAGGGTAACCAAGAGACCCAGTACTTC

abundance: once
d_gene: NA
v_gene: TRBV29-1
j_gene: TRBJ2-7
CDR3aa: CSVRDLPPSYEQYF
CDR3nt: TGCAGCGTTAGGGACCTCCCCCCTTCCTACGAGCAGTACTTC

abundance: few
d_gene: NA
v_gene: TRBV20-1
j_gene: TRBJ2-3
CDR3aa: CSAHNNTQYF
CDR3nt: TGCAGTGCCCACAATAATACGCAGTATTTT

abundance: NA
d_gene: TRBD2
v_gene: TRBV9
j_gene: TRBJ2-3
CDR3aa: CASSAMGLAGTPDTQYF
CDR3nt: TGTGCCAGCAGCGCGATGGGACTAGCGGGTACCCCAGATACGCAGTATTTT

abundance: NA
d_gene: TRBD1
v_gene: TRBV28
j_gene: TRBJ2-3
CDR3aa: CASSPQGTDTQYF
CDR3nt: TGTGCCAGCAGTCCACAGGGGACAGATACGCAGTATTTT

abundance: few
d_gene: NA
v_gene: TRBV19
j_gene: TRBJ1-5
CDR3aa: CASSMGGFGNQPQHF
CDR3nt: TGTGCCAGTAGTATGGGGGGTTTCGGCAATCAGCCCCAGCATTTT

abundance: NA
d_gene: NA
v_gene: TRBV28
j_gene: TRBJ1-5
CDR3aa: CASNQPQHF
CDR3nt: TGTGCCAGTAATCAGCCCCAGCATTTT

abundance: NA
d_gene: TRBD2
v_gene: TRBV12-5
j_gene: TRBJ2-5
CDR3aa: CASGPGLGETQYF
CDR3nt: TGTGCTAGTGGTCCCGGACTAGGAGAGACCCAGTACTTC

abundance: NA
d_gene: NA
v_gene: TRBV3-1/TRBV3-2
j_gene: TRBJ1-2
CDR3aa: CASSQVNRAYYGYTF
CDR3nt: TGTGCCAGCAGCCAAGTTAACAGGGCTTACTATGGCTACACCTTC

abundance: once
d_gene: NA
v_gene: TRBV11-3
j_gene: TRBJ1-1
CDR3aa: CASSVRGKQTEAFF
CDR3nt: TGTGCCAGCAGCGTACGGGGTAAGCAGACTGAAGCTTTCTTT

abundance: NA
d_gene: NA
v_gene: TRBV11-2
j_gene: TRBJ2-1
CDR3aa: CASTTMGDLVKEQFF
CDR3nt: TGTGCCAGCACCACAATGGGAGACCTGGTGAAGGAGCAGTTCTTC

abundance: NA
d_gene: NA
v_gene: TRBV6-5
j_gene: TRBJ1-1
CDR3aa: CASSYTGENTEAFF
CDR3nt: TGTGCCAGCAGTTACACGGGTGAGAACACTGAAGCTTTCTTT

abundance: NA
d_gene: TRBD1
v_gene: TRBV2
j_gene: TRBJ2-7
CDR3aa: CASSEDRGLEQYF
CDR3nt: TGTGCCAGCAGTGAGGACAGGGGTTTGGAGCAGTACTTC

abundance: NA
d_gene: NA
v_gene: TRBV9
j_gene: TRBJ2-3
CDR3aa: CASSASLHGDTQYF
CDR3nt: TGTGCCAGCAGCGCGAGCCTACACGGAGATACGCAGTATTTT

abundance: NA
d_gene: TRBD1
v_gene: TRBV27
j_gene: TRBJ1-5
CDR3aa: CASRDRGVYSNQPQHF
CDR3nt: TGTGCCAGCCGGGACAGGGGGGTTTATAGCAATCAGCCCCAGCATTTT

abundance: NA
d_gene: NA
v_gene: TRBV3-1/TRBV3-2
j_gene: TRBJ1-1
CDR3aa: CASSRRPARITEAFF
CDR3nt: TGTGCCAGCAGCCGACGACCAGCGAGAATCACTGAAGCTTTCTTT

abundance: many
d_gene: TRBD2
v_gene: TRBV2
j_gene: TRBJ2-5
CDR3aa: CASSEEASGGGIHAQETQYF
CDR3nt: TGTGCCAGCAGTGAAGAGGCTAGCGGGGGGGGGATCCACGCTCAAGAGACCCAGTACTTC

abundance: once
d_gene: NA
v_gene: TRBV7-2
j_gene: TRBJ1-2
CDR3aa: CASRPTLGGVYGYTF
CDR3nt: TGTGCCAGCAGGCCAACGTTGGGGGGGGTCTATGGCTACACCTTC

abundance: NA
d_gene: NA
v_gene: TRBV7-9
j_gene: TRBJ1-1
CDR3aa: CASSFGMNTEAFF
CDR3nt: TGTGCCAGCAGCTTCGGGATGAACACTGAAGCTTTCTTT

abundance: NA
d_gene: NA
v_gene: TRBV27
j_gene: TRBJ2-2
CDR3aa: CASSSIDHRGTGELFF
CDR3nt: TGTGCCAGCAGTTCGATCGACCACCGGGGCACCGGGGAGCTGTTTTTT

abundance: NA
d_gene: TRBD1
v_gene: TRBV27
j_gene: TRBJ2-7
CDR3aa: CASSYRGSYEQYF
CDR3nt: TGTGCCAGCAGTTACAGGGGGTCCTACGAGCAGTACTTC

abundance: NA
d_gene: TRBD1
v_gene: TRBV5-4
j_gene: TRBJ1-4
CDR3aa: CASNLQGNEKLFF
CDR3nt: TGTGCCAGCAACCTACAGGGGAATGAAAAACTGTTTTTT

abundance: NA
d_gene: NA
v_gene: TRBV3-1/TRBV3-2
j_gene: TRBJ1-3
CDR3aa: CASSQGPGVISGNTIYF
CDR3nt: TGTGCCAGCAGCCAAGGGCCAGGGGTAATCTCTGGAAACACCATATATTTT

abundance: NA
d_gene: TRBD1
v_gene: TRBV28
j_gene: TRBJ2-7
CDR3aa: CASSPDREEHEQYF
CDR3nt: TGTGCCAGCAGTCCGGACAGGGAAGAACACGAGCAGTACTTC

abundance: NA
d_gene: TRBD2
v_gene: TRBV5-1
j_gene: TRBJ2-5
CDR3aa: CASSWHVTHRRSGSGETQYF
CDR3nt: TGCGCCAGCAGCTGGCACGTGACCCATCGCAGAAGCGGGAGTGGGGAGACCCAGTACTTC

abundance: few
d_gene: TRBD1
v_gene: TRBV5-5
j_gene: TRBJ1-2
CDR3aa: CASSSGQGTVYGYTF
CDR3nt: TGTGCCAGCAGCTCGGGACAGGGAACGGTATATGGCTACACCTTC

abundance: NA
d_gene: TRBD1
v_gene: TRBV28
j_gene: TRBJ2-1
CDR3aa: CASSPTGVMSNEQFF
CDR3nt: TGTGCCAGCAGCCCCACAGGGGTTATGTCCAATGAGCAGTTCTTC

abundance: NA
d_gene: NA
v_gene: TRBV11-2
j_gene: TRBJ2-2
CDR3aa: CASARDAPTGELFF
CDR3nt: TGTGCCAGCGCCCGGGACGCACCGACCGGGGAGCTGTTTTTT

abundance: NA
d_gene: TRBD1
v_gene: TRBV10-3
j_gene: TRBJ1-3
CDR3aa: CAIRQGANGNTIYF
CDR3nt: TGTGCCATCCGACAGGGGGCTAATGGAAACACCATATATTTT

abundance: NA
d_gene: TRBD1
v_gene: TRBV7-8
j_gene: TRBJ1-5
CDR3aa: CASSRQGGVQPQHF
CDR3nt: TGTGCCAGCAGCCGACAGGGGGGAGTTCAGCCCCAGCATTTT

abundance: NA
d_gene: TRBD2
v_gene: TRBV3-1/TRBV3-2
j_gene: TRBJ2-1
CDR3aa: CASSQGHLAGGNEQFF
CDR3nt: TGTGCCAGCAGCCAGGGGCACCTAGCGGGAGGTAACGAGCAGTTCTTC

abundance: NA
d_gene: NA
v_gene: TRBV27
j_gene: TRBJ1-1
CDR3aa: CASRTWNTEAFF
CDR3nt: TGTGCCAGCAGAACATGGAACACTGAAGCTTTCTTT

abundance: NA
d_gene: NA
v_gene: TRBV12-3/TRBV12-4
j_gene: TRBJ1-2
CDR3aa: CASSTTNYGYTF
CDR3nt: TGTGCCAGCAGTACAACTAACTATGGCTACACCTTC

abundance: NA
d_gene: NA
v_gene: TRBV5-1
j_gene: TRBJ2-3
CDR3aa: CASSRGGSSTDTQYF
CDR3nt: TGCGCCAGCAGCAGGGGAGGCAGTAGCACAGATACGCAGTATTTT

abundance: NA
d_gene: TRBD1
v_gene: TRBV28
j_gene: TRBJ1-5
CDR3aa: CASSFDRERQPQHF
CDR3nt: TGTGCCAGCAGTTTCGACAGGGAGAGACAGCCCCAGCATTTT

abundance: NA
d_gene: NA
v_gene: TRBV28
j_gene: TRBJ1-2
CDR3aa: CASSPRGTRTGPYGYTF
CDR3nt: TGTGCCAGCAGTCCTAGGGGGACTCGGACGGGACCCTATGGCTACACCTTC

abundance: once
d_gene: NA
v_gene: TRBV3-1/TRBV3-2
j_gene: TRBJ1-1
CDR3aa: CASSPWEGNTEAFF
CDR3nt: TGTGCCAGCAGCCCCTGGGAGGGGAACACTGAAGCTTTCTTT

abundance: few
d_gene: TRBD2
v_gene: TRBV6-4
j_gene: TRBJ2-1
CDR3aa: CASSGTSGGYNEQFF
CDR3nt: TGTGCCAGCAGTGGGACTAGCGGGGGGTACAATGAGCAGTTCTTC

abundance: NA
d_gene: TRBD2
v_gene: TRBV28
j_gene: TRBJ2-1
CDR3aa: CASSHAGTSGDYNEQFF
CDR3nt: TGTGCCAGCAGTCACGCCGGGACTAGCGGGGATTACAATGAGCAGTTCTTC

abundance: NA
d_gene: TRBD2
v_gene: TRBV7-3
j_gene: TRBJ2-5
CDR3aa: CASSPSSGRTQETQYF
CDR3nt: TGTGCCAGCAGCCCCTCTAGCGGCCGAACCCAAGAGACCCAGTACTTC

abundance: NA
d_gene: NA
v_gene: TRBV6-2/TRBV6-3
j_gene: TRBJ1-4
CDR3aa: CASSYPQGIGPKKLFF
CDR3nt: TGTGCCAGCAGTTACCCGCAGGGGATTGGGCCGAAAAAACTGTTTTTT

abundance: NA
d_gene: NA
v_gene: TRBV19
j_gene: TRBJ1-4
CDR3aa: CASSTGTATNEKLFF
CDR3nt: TGTGCCAGTAGTACGGGGACGGCAACTAATGAAAAACTGTTTTTT

abundance: NA
d_gene: NA
v_gene: TRBV6-5
j_gene: TRBJ1-4
CDR3aa: CASSLRPGEEKLFF
CDR3nt: TGTGCCAGCAGCCTCCGCCCAGGCGAGGAAAAACTGTTTTTT

abundance: few
d_gene: TRBD1
v_gene: TRBV15
j_gene: TRBJ2-5
CDR3aa: CATSSGQGYGTQYF
CDR3nt: TGTGCCACCAGCTCTGGACAGGGTTATGGGACCCAGTACTTC

abundance: few
d_gene: TRBD1
v_gene: TRBV9
j_gene: TRBJ2-2
CDR3aa: CASSVAGQGTVTGELFF
CDR3nt: TGTGCCAGCAGCGTAGCCGGACAGGGTACGGTCACCGGGGAGCTGTTTTTT

abundance: NA
d_gene: NA
v_gene: TRBV19
j_gene: TRBJ2-3
CDR3aa: CASRVGHTDTQYF
CDR3nt: TGTGCCAGTCGGGTGGGGCACACAGATACGCAGTATTTT

abundance: once
d_gene: TRBD1
v_gene: TRBV6-5
j_gene: TRBJ1-2
CDR3aa: CASNSGQGNLYGYTF
CDR3nt: TGTGCCAGCAACTCGGGACAGGGTAATCTCTATGGCTACACCTTC

abundance: NA
d_gene: TRBD1
v_gene: TRBV23-1
j_gene: TRBJ1-3
CDR3aa: CASAPGQGSGNTIYF
CDR3nt: TGCGCCAGCGCGCCGGGACAGGGCTCTGGAAACACCATATATTTT

abundance: NA
d_gene: TRBD2
v_gene: TRBV5-5
j_gene: TRBJ2-1
CDR3aa: CASSLDPSGFSSYNEQFF
CDR3nt: TGTGCCAGCAGCTTGGACCCTAGCGGATTTAGCTCCTACAATGAGCAGTTCTTC

abundance: NA
d_gene: TRBD1
v_gene: TRBV27
j_gene: TRBJ1-1
CDR3aa: CASSLSIQGREAFF
CDR3nt: TGTGCCAGCAGTTTATCAATACAGGGGAGAGAAGCTTTCTTT

abundance: NA
d_gene: TRBD2
v_gene: TRBV28
j_gene: TRBJ2-1
CDR3aa: CASMERELFEQFF
CDR3nt: TGTGCCAGCATGGAGCGGGAGTTATTCGAGCAGTTCTTC

abundance: NA
d_gene: NA
v_gene: TRBV25-1
j_gene: TRBJ1-5
CDR3aa: CASSELGQPQHF
CDR3nt: TGTGCCAGCAGTGAACTCGGTCAGCCCCAGCATTTT

abundance: NA
d_gene: NA
v_gene: TRBV2
j_gene: TRBJ1-4
CDR3aa: CASSGRDFRGEKLFF
CDR3nt: TGTGCCAGCAGTGGTCGGGACTTTAGGGGTGAAAAACTGTTTTTT

abundance: NA
d_gene: TRBD1
v_gene: TRBV30
j_gene: TRBJ2-1
CDR3aa: CAWSDREIYNEQFF
CDR3nt: TGTGCCTGGAGCGACAGGGAGATCTACAATGAGCAGTTCTTC

abundance: once
d_gene: NA
v_gene: TRBV6-4
j_gene: TRBJ1-3
CDR3aa: CASRRRSGNTIYF
CDR3nt: TGTGCCAGCAGGAGACGCTCTGGAAACACCATATATTTT

abundance: NA
d_gene: NA
v_gene: TRBV5-6
j_gene: TRBJ1-2
CDR3aa: CASSSINYGYTF
CDR3nt: TGTGCCAGCAGCTCGATTAACTATGGCTACACCTTC